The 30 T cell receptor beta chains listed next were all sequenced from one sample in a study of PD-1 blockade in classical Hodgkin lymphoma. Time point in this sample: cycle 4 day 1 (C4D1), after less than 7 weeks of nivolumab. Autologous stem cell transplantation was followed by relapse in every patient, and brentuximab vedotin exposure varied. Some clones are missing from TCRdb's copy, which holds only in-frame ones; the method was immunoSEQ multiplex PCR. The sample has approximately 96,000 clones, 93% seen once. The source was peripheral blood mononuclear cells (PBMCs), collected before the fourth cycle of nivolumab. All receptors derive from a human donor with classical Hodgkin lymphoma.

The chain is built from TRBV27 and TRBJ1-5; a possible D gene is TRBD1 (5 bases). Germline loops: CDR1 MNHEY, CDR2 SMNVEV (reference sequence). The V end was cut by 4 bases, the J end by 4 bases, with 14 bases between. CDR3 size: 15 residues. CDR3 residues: CASSSGPPANQPQHF. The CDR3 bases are TGTGCCAGCAGTTCGGGACCCCCAGCGAATCAGCCCCAGCATTTT.

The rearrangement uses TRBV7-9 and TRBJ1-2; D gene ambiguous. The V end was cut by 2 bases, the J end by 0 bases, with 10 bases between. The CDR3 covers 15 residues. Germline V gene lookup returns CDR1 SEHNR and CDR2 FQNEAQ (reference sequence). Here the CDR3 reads CASSLSAAANYGYTF. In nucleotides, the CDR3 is TGTGCCAGCAGCTTATCGGCGGCTGCTAACTATGGCTACACCTTC.

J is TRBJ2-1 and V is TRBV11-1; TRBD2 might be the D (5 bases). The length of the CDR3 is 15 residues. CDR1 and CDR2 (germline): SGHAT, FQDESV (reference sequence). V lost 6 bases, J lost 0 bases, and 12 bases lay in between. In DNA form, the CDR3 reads TGTGCCAGCAGACAACTAGGCTCCTCCTACAATGAGCAGTTCTTC. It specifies CASRQLGSSYNEQFF.

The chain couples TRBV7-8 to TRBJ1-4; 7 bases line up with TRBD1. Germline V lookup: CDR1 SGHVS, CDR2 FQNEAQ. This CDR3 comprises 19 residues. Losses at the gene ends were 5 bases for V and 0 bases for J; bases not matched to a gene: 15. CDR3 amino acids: CASSPRGAGPISTNEKLFF. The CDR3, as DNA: TGTGCCAGCAGCCCCAGGGGGGCAGGGCCGATCTCAACTAATGAAAAACTGTTTTTT.

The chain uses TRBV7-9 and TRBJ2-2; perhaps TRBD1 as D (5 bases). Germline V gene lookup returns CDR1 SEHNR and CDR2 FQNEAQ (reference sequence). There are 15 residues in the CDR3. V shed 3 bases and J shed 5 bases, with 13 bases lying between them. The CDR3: CASSFPGLGTGELFF. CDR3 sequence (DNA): TGTGCCAGCAGCTTTCCAGGGTTGGGGACCGGGGAGCTGTTTTTT.

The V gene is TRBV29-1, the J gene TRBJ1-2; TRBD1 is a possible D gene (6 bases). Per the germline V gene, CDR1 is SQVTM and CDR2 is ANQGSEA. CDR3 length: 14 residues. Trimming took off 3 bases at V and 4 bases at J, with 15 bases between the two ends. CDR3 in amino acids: CSVESQGTGYGYTF. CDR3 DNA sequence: TGCAGCGTTGAGTCTCAGGGGACCGGCTATGGCTACACCTTC.

CDR3 bases: TGCGCCAGCAGCTTGGGTGGGGGGACTCCGACCTTCTACGAGCAGTACTTC. Translating it yields CASSLGGGTPTFYEQYF. J is TRBJ2-7 and V is TRBV5-1; TRBD2 is a possible D gene (6 bases). The CDR3 runs to 17 residues. Trimming shortened V by 0 bases and J by 3 bases, and 19 bases separated the two germline ends. Germline loops: CDR1 SGHRS, CDR2 YFSETQ.

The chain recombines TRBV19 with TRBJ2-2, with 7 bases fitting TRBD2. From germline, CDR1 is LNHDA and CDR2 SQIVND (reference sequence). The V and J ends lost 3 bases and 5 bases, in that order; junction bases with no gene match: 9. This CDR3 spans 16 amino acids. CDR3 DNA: TGTGCCAGTAGTATTCTCCTGGGGGAGGGAACCGGGGAGCTGTTTTTT. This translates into CASSILLGEGTGELFF.

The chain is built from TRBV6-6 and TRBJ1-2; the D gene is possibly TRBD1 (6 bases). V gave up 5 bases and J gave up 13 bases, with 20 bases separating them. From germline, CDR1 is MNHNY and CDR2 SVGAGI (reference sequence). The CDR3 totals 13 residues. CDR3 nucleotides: TGTGCCAGCAGTCTCCGGGACGGGGGCAAGGGCACCTTC. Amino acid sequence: CASSLRDGGKGTF.

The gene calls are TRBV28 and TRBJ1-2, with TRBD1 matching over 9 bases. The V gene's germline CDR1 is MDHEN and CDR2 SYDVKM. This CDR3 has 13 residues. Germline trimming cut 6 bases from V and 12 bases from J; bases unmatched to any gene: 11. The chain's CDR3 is CASSSGDREDDTF. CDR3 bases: TGTGCCAGCAGCTCAGGGGACAGGGAAGATGACACCTTC.

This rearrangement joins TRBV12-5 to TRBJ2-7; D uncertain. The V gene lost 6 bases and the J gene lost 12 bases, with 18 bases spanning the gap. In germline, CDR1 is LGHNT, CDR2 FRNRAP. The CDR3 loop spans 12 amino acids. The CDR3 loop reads CASGLAGNPPYF. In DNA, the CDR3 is TGTGCTAGTGGCCTCGCTGGAAACCCGCCGTACTTC. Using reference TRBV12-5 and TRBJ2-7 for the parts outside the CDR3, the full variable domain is DARVTQTPRHKVTEMGQEVTMRCQPILGHNTVFWYRQTMMQGLELLAYFRNRAPLDDSGMPKDRFSAEMPDATLATLKIQPSEPRDSAVYFCASGLAGNPPYFGPGTRLTVT.

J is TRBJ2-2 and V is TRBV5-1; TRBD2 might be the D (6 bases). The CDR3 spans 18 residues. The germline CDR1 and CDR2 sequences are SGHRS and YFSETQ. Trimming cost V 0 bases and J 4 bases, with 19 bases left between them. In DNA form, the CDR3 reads TGCGCCAGCAGCTTGGTGATACGACTAGGTGGGAGCACCGGGGAGCTGTTTTTT. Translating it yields CASSLVIRLGGSTGELFF.

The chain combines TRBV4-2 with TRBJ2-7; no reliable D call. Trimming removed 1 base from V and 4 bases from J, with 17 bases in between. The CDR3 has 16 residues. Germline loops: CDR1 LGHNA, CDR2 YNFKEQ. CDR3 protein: CASSQAVQVKGYEQYF. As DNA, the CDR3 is TGTGCCAGCAGCCAAGCCGTACAAGTAAAGGGATACGAGCAGTACTTC.

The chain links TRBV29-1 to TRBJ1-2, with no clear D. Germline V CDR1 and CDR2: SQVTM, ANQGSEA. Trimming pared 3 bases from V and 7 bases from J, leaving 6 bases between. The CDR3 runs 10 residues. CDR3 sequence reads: CSVENGGYTF. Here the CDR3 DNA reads TGCAGCGTTGAGAATGGTGGCTACACCTTC.

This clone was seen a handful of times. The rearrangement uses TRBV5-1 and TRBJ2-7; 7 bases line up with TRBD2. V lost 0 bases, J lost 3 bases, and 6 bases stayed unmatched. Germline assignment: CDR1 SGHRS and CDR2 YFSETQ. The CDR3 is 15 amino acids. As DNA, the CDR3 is TGCGCCAGCAGCTTGGCCGGGGGGATGGTCTACGAGCAGTACTTC. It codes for CASSLAGGMVYEQYF.

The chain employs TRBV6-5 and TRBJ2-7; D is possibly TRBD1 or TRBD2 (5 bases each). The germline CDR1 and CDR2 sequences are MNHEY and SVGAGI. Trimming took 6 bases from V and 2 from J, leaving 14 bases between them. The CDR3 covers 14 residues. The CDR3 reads CASRHRDAPYEQYF. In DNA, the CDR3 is TGTGCCAGCAGGCACCGGGACGCTCCCTACGAGCAGTACTTC.

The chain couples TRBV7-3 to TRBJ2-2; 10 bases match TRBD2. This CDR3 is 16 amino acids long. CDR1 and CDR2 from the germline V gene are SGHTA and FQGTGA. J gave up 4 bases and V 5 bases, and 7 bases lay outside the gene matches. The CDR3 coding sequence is TGTGCCAGCAGCCCTAGCGGGAGTACTACCACCGGGGAGCTGTTTTTT. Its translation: CASSPSGSTTTGELFF.

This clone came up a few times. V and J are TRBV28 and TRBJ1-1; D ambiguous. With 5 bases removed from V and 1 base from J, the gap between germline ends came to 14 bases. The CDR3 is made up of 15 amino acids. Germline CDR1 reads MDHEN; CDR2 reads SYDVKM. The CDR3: CASSGVGRGNTEAFF. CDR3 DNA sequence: TGTGCCAGCAGTGGGGTAGGGCGGGGGAACACTGAAGCTTTCTTT. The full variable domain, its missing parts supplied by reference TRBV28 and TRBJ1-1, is DVKVTQSSRYLVKRTGEKVFLECVQDMDHENMFWYRQDPGLGLRLIYFSYDVKMKEKGDIPEGYSVSREKKERFSLILESASTNQTSMYLCASSGVGRGNTEAFFGQGTRLTVV.

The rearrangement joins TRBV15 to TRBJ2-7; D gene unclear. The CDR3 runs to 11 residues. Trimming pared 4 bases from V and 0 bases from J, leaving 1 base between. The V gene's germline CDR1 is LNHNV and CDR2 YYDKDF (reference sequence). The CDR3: CATSTSYEQYF. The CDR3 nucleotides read TGTGCCACCAGCACCTCCTACGAGCAGTACTTC. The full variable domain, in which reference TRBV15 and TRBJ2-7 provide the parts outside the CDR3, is DAMVIQNPRYQVTQFGKPVTLSCSQTLNHNVMYWYQQKSSQAPKLLFHYYDKDFNNEADTPDNFQSRRPNTSFCFLDIRSPGLGDTAMYLCATSTSYEQYFGPGTRLTVT.

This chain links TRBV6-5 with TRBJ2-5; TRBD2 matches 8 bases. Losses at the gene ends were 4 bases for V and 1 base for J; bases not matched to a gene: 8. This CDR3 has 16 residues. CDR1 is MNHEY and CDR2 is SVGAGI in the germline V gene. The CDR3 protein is CASSSNGGGFQETQYF. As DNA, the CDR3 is TGTGCCAGCAGTTCCAACGGGGGGGGCTTCCAAGAGACCCAGTACTTC.

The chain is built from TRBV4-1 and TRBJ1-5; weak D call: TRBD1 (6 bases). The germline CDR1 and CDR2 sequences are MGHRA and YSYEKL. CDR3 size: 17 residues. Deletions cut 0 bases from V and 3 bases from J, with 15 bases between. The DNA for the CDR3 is TGCGCCAGCAGCCAAGATGAGGGGGTTGGGGCCAATCAGCCCCAGCATTTT. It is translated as CASSQDEGVGANQPQHF.

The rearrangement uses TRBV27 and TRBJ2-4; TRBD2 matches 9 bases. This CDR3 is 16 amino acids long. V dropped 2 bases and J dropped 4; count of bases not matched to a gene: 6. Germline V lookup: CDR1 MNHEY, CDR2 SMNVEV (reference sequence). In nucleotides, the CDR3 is TGTGCCAGCAGTTTACTAGCGGGGACAAGAAAAAACATTCAGTACTTC. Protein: CASSLLAGTRKNIQYF.

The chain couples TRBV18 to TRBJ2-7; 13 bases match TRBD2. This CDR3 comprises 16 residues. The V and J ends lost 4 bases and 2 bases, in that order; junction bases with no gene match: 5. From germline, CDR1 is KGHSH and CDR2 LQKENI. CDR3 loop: CASSRGLAGEAYEQYF. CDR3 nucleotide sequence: TGTGCCAGCTCACGTGGACTAGCGGGAGAGGCCTACGAGCAGTACTTC.

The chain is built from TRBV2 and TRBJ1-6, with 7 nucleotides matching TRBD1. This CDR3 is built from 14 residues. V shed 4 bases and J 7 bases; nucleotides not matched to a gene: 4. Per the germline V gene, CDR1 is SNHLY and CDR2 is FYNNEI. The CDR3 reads CASSADRQNSPLHF. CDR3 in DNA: TGTGCCAGCAGTGCGGACAGGCAGAATTCACCCCTCCACTTT.

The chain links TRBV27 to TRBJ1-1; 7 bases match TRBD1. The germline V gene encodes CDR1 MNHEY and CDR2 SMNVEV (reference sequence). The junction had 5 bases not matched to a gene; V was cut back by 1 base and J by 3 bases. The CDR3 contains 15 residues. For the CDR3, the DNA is TGTGCCAGCAGTTTATTTGGGACAGTCGACACTGAAGCTTTCTTT. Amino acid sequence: CASSLFGTVDTEAFF.

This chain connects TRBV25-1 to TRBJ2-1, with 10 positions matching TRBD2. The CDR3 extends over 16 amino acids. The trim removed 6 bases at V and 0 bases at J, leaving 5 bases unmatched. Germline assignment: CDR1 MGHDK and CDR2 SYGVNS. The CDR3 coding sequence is TGTGCCAGCAGGCTGGGACTAGCGTCCTCCTACAATGAGCAGTTCTTC. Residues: CASRLGLASSYNEQFF.

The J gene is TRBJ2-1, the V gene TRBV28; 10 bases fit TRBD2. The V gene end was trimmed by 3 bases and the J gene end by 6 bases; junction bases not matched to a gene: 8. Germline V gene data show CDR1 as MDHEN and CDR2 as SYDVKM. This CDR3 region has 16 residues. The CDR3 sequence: CASSFPNRLAGNEQFF. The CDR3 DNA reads TGTGCCAGCAGTTTCCCGAACCGACTAGCGGGCAATGAGCAGTTCTTC.

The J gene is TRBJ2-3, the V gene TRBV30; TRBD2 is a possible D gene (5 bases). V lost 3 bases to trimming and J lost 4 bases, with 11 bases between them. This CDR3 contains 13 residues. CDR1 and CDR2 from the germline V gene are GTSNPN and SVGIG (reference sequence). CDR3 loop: CAWRWRSADTQYF. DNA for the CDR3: TGTGCCTGGAGGTGGAGGAGCGCAGATACGCAGTATTTT.

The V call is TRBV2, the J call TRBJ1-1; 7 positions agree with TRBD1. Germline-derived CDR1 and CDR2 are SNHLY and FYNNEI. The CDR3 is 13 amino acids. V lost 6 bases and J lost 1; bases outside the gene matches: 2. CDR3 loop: CASSGQENTEAFF. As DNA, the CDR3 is TGTGCCAGCAGCGGACAGGAGAACACTGAAGCTTTCTTT.

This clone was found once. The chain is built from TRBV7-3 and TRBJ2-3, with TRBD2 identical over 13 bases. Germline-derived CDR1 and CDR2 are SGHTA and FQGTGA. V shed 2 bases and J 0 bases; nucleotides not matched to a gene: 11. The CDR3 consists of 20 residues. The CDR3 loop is CASSLVGLAGVGPSTDTQYF. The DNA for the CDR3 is TGTGCCAGCAGCTTAGTTGGACTAGCGGGAGTAGGCCCCAGCACAGATACGCAGTATTTT.